A single T cell receptor beta chain is shown here with its context. The sample is drawn from a study of blood T cell repertoires in COVID-19. About the research overall: COVID-19 samples collected from the United States, Italy and Spain covered acute and convalescent phases. T cells, B-cell-depleted T cells, or PBMCs supplied cDNA or gDNA.

Original processing notes: From reference gene primer amplification, estimates of nucleated cell counts were derived. Clones were read by immunoSEQ multiplex PCR, and TCRdb kept only the in-frame ones, dropping some. The V and J calls and the clone size are those of that table, but D and trimming were determined from the DNA. The repertoire holds around 200,000 clones, with about 85% as singletons. CDR1 is MNHEY and CDR2 is SMNVEV in the germline V gene (reference sequence). The CDR3 contains 12 residues. V was shortened by 3 bases and J by 9 bases, with 11 bases between the two germline ends. The sequence derives from a woman of 80 years or more with acute or convalescent COVID-19. The chain recombines TRBV27 with TRBJ1-1, with D possibly being TRBD1 (5 bases). The material sequenced was peripheral blood. The CDR3 DNA is TGTGCCAGCAGTTTTTGGGGCAGGCAAGCTTTCTTT. Translated, it gives CASSFWGRQAFF.